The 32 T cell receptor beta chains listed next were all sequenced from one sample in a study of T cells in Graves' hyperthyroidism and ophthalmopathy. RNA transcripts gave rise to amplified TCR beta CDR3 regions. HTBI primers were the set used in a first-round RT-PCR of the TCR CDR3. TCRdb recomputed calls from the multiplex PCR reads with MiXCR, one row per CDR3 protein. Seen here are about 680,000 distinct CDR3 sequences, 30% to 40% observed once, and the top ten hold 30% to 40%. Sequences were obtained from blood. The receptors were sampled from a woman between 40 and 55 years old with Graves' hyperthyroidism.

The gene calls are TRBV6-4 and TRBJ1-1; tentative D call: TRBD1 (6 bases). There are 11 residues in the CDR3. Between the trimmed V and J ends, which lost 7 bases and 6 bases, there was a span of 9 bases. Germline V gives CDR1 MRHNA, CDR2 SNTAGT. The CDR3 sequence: CASKGDAEAFF. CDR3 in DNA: TGTGCCAGCAAGGGGGACGCTGAAGCTTTCTTT.

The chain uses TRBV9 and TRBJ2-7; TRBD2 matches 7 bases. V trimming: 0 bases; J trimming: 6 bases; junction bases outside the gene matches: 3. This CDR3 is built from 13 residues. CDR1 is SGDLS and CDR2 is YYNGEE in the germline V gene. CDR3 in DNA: TGTGCCAGCAGCGTAGATAGCGGGCTCGAGCAGTACTTC. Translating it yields CASSVDSGLEQYF.

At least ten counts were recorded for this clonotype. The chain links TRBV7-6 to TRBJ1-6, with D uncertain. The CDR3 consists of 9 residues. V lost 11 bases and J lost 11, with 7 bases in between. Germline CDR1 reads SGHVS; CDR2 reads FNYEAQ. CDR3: CAGEAPLHF. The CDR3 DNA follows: TGTGCCGGGGAGGCACCCCTCCACTTT.

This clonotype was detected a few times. The CDR3 DNA reads as TGCGCCAGCAGCCAAGAGCCGAAACCTTATGGCTACACCTTC. It yields the protein CASSQEPKPYGYTF. V usage is TRBV4-3 and J usage is TRBJ1-2; the D is unclear. Germline loops: CDR1 LGHNA, CDR2 YSLEER. The V gene lost 0 bases and the J gene lost 5 bases, with 10 bases spanning the gap. The CDR3 runs 14 residues.

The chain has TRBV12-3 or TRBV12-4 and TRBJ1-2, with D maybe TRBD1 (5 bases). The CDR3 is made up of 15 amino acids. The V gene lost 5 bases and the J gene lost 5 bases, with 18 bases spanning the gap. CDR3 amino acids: CASSPSTDRRYGYTF. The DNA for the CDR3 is TGTGCCAGCAGTCCATCAACCGACAGAAGATATGGCTACACCTTC.

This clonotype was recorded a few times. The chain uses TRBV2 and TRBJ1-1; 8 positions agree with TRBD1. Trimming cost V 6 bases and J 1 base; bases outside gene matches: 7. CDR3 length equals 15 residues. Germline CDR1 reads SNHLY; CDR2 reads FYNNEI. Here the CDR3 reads CASRPPGQGNTEAFF. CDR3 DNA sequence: TGTGCCAGCAGGCCTCCAGGACAGGGGAACACTGAAGCTTTCTTT.

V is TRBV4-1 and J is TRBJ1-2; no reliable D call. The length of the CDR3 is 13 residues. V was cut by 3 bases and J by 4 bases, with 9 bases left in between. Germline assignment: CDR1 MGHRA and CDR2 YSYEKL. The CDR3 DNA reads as TGCGCCAGCAGCCATCAGAGTTTCTATGGCTACACCTTC. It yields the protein CASSHQSFYGYTF.

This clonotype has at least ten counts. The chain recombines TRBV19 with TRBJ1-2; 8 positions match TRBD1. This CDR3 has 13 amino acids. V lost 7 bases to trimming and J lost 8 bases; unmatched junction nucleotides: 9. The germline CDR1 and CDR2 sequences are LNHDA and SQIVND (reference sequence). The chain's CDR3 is CASNPRPGGGYTF. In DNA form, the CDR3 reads TGTGCCAGTAACCCTCGGCCAGGGGGCGGCTACACCTTC.

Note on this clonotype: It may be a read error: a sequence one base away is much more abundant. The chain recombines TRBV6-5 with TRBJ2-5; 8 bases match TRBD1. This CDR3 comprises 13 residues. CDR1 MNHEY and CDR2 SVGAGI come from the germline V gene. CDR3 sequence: CAGSYWTGETQYF. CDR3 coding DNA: TGTGCCGGCAGTTACTGGACAGGGGAGACCCAGTACTTC.

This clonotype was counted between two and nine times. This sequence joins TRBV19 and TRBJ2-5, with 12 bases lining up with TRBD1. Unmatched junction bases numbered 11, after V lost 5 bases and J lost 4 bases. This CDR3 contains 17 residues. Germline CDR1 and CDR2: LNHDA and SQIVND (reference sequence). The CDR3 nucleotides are TGTGCCAGTAGTTCCGGGACAGGGGGCGCGTATGGAGAGACCCAGTACTTC. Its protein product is CASSSGTGGAYGETQYF.

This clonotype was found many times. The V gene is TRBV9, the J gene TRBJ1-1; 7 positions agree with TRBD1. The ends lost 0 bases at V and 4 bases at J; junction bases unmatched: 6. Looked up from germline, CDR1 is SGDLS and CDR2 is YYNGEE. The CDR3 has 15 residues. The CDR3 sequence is CASSVEGGLATEAFF. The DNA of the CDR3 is TGTGCCAGCAGCGTAGAAGGGGGCCTGGCCACTGAAGCTTTCTTT.

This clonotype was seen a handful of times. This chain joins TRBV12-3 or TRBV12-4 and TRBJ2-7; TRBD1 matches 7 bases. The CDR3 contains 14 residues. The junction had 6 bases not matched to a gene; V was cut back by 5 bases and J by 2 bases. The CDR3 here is CASSTRDSPYEQYF. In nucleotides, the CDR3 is TGTGCCAGCAGTACCCGGGACAGCCCCTACGAGCAGTACTTC.

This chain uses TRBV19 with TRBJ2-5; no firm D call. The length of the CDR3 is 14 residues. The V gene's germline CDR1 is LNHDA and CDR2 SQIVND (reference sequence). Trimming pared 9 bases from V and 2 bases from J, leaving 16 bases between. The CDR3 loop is CASSAAGQQETQYF. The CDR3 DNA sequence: TGTGCCAGCAGTGCCGCCGGCCAACAAGAGACCCAGTACTTC.

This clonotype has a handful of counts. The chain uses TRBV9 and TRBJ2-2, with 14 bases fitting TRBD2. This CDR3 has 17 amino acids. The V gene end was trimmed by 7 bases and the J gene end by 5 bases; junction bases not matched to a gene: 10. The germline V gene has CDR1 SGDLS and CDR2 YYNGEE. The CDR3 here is CASGATSGREFTGELFF. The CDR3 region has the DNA TGTGCCAGCGGGGCGACTAGCGGGAGGGAGTTTACCGGGGAGCTGTTTTTT.

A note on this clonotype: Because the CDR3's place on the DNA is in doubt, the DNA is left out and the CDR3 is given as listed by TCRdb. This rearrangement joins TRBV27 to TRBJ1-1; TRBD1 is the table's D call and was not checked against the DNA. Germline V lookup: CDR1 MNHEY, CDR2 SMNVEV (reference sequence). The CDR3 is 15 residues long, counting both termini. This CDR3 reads CASRFLAAPNTEAFF.

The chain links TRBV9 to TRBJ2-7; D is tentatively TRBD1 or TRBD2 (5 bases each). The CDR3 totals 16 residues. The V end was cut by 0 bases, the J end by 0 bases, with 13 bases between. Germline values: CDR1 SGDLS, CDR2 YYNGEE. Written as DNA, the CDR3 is TGTGCCAGCAGCGTAGAGGGGACGGGGAGCTCCTACGAGCAGTACTTC. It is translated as CASSVEGTGSSYEQYF.

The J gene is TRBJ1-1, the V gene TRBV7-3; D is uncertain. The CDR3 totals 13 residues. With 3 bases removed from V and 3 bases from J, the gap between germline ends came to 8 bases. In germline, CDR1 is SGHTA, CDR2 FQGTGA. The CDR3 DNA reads TGTGCCAGCAGCTTTTACAGTTACACTGAAGCTTTCTTT. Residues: CASSFYSYTEAFF.

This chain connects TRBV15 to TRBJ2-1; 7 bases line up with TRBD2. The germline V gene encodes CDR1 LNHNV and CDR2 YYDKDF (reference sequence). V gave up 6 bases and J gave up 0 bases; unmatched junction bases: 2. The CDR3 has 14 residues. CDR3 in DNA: TGTGCCACCAGTAGACTAGCCTCCTACAATGAGCAGTTCTTC. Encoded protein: CATSRLASYNEQFF.

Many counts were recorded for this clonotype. The CDR3 reads CASSMRQGSGSGANVLTF. In DNA, the CDR3 is TGTGCCAGTAGTATGCGACAGGGAAGTGGCTCTGGGGCCAACGTCCTGACTTTC. This chain links TRBV19 with TRBJ2-6; 7 bases align to TRBD1. The CDR3 sequence is 18 residues long. V gave up 3 bases and J gave up 0 bases; unmatched junction bases: 8. Per the germline V gene, CDR1 is LNHDA and CDR2 is SQIVND (reference sequence).

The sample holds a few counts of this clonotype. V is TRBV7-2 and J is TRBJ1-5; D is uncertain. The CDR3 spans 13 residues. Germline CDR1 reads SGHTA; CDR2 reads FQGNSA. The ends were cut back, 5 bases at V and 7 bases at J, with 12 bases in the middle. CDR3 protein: CASSQAVGQPQHF. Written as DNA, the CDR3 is TGTGCCAGCAGCCAAGCCGTGGGGCAGCCCCAGCATTTT.

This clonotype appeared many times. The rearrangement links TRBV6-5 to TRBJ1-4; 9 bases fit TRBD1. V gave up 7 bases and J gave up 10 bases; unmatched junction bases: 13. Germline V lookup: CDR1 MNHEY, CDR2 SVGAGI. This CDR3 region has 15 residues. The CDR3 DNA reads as TGTGCCAGCACAGACGGGGACAGGGCGGGCGGAAAACTGTTTTTT. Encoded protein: CASTDGDRAGGKLFF.

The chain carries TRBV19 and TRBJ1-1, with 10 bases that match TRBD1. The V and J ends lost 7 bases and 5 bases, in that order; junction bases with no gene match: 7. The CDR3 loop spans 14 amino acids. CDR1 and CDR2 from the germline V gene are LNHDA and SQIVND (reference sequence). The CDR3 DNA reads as TGTGCCAGTACATCGACAGGGGGCCGGACTGAAGCTTTCTTT. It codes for CASTSTGGRTEAFF.

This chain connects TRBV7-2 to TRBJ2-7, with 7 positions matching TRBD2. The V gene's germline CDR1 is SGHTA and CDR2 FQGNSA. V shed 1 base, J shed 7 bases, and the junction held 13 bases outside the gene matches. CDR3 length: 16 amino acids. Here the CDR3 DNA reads TGTGCCAGCAGCTTAGGTCCCGAGCGGGGAGTCAATGAGCAGTACTTC. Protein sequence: CASSLGPERGVNEQYF.

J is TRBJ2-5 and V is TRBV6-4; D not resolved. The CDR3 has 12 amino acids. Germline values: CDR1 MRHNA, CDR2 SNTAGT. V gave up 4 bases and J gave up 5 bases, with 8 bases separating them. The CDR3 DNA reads TGTGCCAGCAGTGGCTGGTGGGAGACCCAGTACTTC. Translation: CASSGWWETQYF.

CDR3 DNA sequence: TGTGCCAGCAGTCCCGCCCTAGCGGGAGGTGGCGAGCAGTACTTC. This gives the protein CASSPALAGGGEQYF. This chain connects TRBV7-9 to TRBJ2-7; 11 bases fit TRBD2. After removal of 6 bases from V and 6 bases from J, the junction contained 10 bases not matched to a gene. The V gene's germline CDR1 is SEHNR and CDR2 FQNEAQ (reference sequence). The CDR3 has 15 residues.

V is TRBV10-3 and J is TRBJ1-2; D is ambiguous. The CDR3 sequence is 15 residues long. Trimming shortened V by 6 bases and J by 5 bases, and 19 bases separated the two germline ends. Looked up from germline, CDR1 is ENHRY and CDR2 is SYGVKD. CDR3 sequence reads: CAISFPQQMGYGYTF. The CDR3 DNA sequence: TGTGCCATCAGCTTCCCCCAACAGATGGGATATGGCTACACCTTC.

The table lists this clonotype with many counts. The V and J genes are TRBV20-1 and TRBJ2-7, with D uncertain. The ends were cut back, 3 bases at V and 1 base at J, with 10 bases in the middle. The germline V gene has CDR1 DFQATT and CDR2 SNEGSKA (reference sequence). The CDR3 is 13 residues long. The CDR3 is CSARRYPSYEQYF. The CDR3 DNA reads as TGCAGTGCTAGGCGTTACCCTTCCTACGAGCAGTACTTC.

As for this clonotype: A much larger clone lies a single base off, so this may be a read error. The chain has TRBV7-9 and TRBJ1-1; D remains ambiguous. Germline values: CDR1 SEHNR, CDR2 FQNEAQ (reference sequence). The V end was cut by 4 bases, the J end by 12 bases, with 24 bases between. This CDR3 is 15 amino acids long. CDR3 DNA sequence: TGTGCCAGCAGCTCCAGAAAGGACGGACGACGACCAACTTTCTTT. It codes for CASSSRKDGRRPTFF.

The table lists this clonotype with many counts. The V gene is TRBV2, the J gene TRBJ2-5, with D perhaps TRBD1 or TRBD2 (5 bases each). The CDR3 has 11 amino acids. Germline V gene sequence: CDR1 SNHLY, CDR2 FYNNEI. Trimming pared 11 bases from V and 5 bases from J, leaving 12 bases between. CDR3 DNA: TGTGCCGTCGGGGCAGCGGAGACCCAGTACTTC. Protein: CAVGAAETQYF. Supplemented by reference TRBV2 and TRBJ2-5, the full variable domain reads EPEVTQTPSHQVTQMGQEVILRCVPISNHLYFYWYRQILGQKVEFLVSFYNNEISEKSEIFDDQFSVERPDGSNFTLKIRSTKLEDSAMYFCAVGAAETQYFGPGTRLLVL.

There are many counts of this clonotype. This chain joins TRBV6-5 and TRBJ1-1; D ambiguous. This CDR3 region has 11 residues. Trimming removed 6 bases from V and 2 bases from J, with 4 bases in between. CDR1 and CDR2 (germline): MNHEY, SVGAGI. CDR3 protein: CASRDNTEAFF. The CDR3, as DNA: TGTGCCAGCAGAGACAACACTGAAGCTTTCTTT.

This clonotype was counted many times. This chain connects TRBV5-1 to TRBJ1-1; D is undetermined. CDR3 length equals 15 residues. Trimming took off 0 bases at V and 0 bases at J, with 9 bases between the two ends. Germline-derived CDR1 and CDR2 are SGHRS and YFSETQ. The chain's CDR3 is CASSLESGMNTEAFF. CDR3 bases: TGCGCCAGCAGCTTGGAATCAGGCATGAACACTGAAGCTTTCTTT.

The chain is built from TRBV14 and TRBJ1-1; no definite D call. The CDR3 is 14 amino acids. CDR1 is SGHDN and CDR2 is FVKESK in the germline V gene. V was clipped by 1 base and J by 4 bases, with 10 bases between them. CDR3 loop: CASSQAGFGTEAFF. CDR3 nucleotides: TGTGCCAGCAGCCAAGCTGGGTTCGGCACTGAAGCTTTCTTT.